Described below is a single TCR beta chain sequence and its context. Its specificity is not known. Trimming took 2 bases from V and 5 from J, leaving 10 bases between them. The germline V gene has CDR1 MNHEY and CDR2 SMNVEV (reference sequence). The CDR3 contains 15 residues. Produced via immunoSEQ multiplex PCR; TCRdb's table is partial and in-frame only. The sample shows 300,000 to 400,000 clones, around 89% of them seen only once. The data stem from a study of Ad26.COV2.S vaccination and SARS-CoV-2 variants. Background on the study: The donor was enrolled in the Ad26.COV2.S arm of the COV1001 trial. The authors gave Ad26.COV2.S intramuscularly, either once or twice 56 days apart.

Study-wide findings and caveats: Vaccine recipients surpassed placebo recipients in spike-specific TCR breadth. Breadth, reportedly substantial, characterized the spike-specific CD8+ and CD4+ T cell responses after vaccination.

This sample's treatment: approximately 18 received Ad26.COV2.S at low or high dose, single or two shots; roughly five received placebo; per-sample allocation not given. The investigators took samples on day 63 after the first vaccine or placebo injection. Sample: peripheral blood, taken in a trial of Ad26.COV2.S vaccine versus placebo. The TCR sequence derives from a person aged 18 to 65 who received the Ad26.COV2.S COVID-19 vaccine or a placebo. V and J are TRBV27 and TRBJ1-6; D remains ambiguous. DNA for the CDR3: TGTGCCAGCAGTTTAAGTAAGGTCGATAATTCACCCCTCCACTTT. The encoded protein is CASSLSKVDNSPLHF.